The 2 T cell receptor beta chains below come from one sample, sequenced in a study of spatial heterogeneity in lung cancer. Stated time point: sample taken at primary tumor resection. TCRs were sequenced from unsorted whole RNA of tumor, nontumor lung or PBMC. Each CDR3 protein is one row after TCRdb ran MiXCR on the 5' RACE reads. Among just under 1,500 distinct CDR3 sequences listed, under 8% were seen once. Specimen: normal lung tissue next to the tumor, collected at surgery. The receptor set was obtained from a female donor with early-stage non-small cell lung cancer.

A note on this clonotype: Being off target in a library aimed at alpha chains, this beta chain has a size of little meaning. The rearrangement uses TRBV2 and TRBJ2-3; tentatively, D is TRBD1 (6 bases). Germline lookup yields CDR1 SNHLY and CDR2 FYNNEI. The CDR3 contains 16 residues. The V end lost 0 bases, the J end lost 2 bases, and 12 bases lay between the germline ends. The CDR3 here is CASSEASPGDTDTQYF. The CDR3 DNA sequence: TGTGCCAGCAGTGAAGCGTCGCCAGGGGACACAGATACGCAGTATTTT. Full variable domain (missing parts from reference TRBV2 and TRBJ2-3): EPEVTQTPSHQVTQMGQEVILRCVPISNHLYFYWYRQILGQKVEFLVSFYNNEISEKSEIFDDQFSVERPDGSNFTLKIRSTKLEDSAMYFCASSEASPGDTDTQYFGPGTRLTVL.

By proportion, this clonotype is large. This beta chain is a stray sequence in a library constructed for alpha chains; its clone size is not meaningful. V is TRBV20-1 and J is TRBJ1-5; the D gene is possibly TRBD1 (5 bases). CDR3 size: 16 residues. Germline V gene lookup returns CDR1 DFQATT and CDR2 SNEGSKA (reference sequence). V gave up 0 bases and J gave up 0 bases, with 12 bases separating them. CDR3 sequence: CSARDSNRPSNQPQHF. In DNA form, the CDR3 reads TGCAGTGCTAGAGATTCAAACAGGCCTAGCAATCAGCCCCAGCATTTT.